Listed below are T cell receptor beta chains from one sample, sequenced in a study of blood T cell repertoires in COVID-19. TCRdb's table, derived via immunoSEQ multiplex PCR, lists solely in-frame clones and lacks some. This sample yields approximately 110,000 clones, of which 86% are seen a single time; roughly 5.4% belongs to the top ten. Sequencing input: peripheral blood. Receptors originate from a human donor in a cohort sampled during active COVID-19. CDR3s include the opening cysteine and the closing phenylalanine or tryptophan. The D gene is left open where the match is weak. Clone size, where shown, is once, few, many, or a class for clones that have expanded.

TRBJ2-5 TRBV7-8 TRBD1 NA TGTGCCAGCAGCTCGACAGGGGGCGGGTGGGAGACCCAGTACTTC CASSSTGGGWETQYF
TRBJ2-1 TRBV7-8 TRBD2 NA TGTGCCAGCAGCCTCTACATAGCGGGTATCTACAATGAGCAGTTCTTC CASSLYIAGIYNEQFF
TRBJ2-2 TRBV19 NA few TGTGCCAGTAGTATCTTACAGGGCCACGGGGAGCTGTTTTTT CASSILQGHGELFF
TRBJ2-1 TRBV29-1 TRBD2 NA TGCAGCCTGAAGCGAGCGGGAGGGAGGGGTGAGCAGTTCTTC CSLKRAGGRGEQFF
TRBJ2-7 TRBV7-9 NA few TGTGCCAGCAGCTTACCTGGGCCGACCTACGAGCAGTACTTC CASSLPGPTYEQYF
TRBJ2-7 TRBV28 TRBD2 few TGTGCCAGCAGTTTTCAACTAGCGGACTTAACCTACGAGCAGTACTTC CASSFQLADLTYEQYF
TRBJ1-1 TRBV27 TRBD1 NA TGTGCCAGCAGTTGGAACAGGGGGAGCACTGAAGCTTTCTTT CASSWNRGSTEAFF
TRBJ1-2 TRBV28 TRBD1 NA TGTGCCAGCAGTGCCCCACAGGGGGCCGGCTATGGCTACACCTTC CASSAPQGAGYGYTF
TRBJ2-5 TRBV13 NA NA TGTGCCAGCAGCTTAGGGCTCCGAGGTCTCAGCGCGACCCAGTACTTC CASSLGLRGLSATQYF
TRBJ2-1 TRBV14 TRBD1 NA TGTGCCAGCAGCCAAATAGGACAGGGTGGTAATGAGCAGTTCTTC CASSQIGQGGNEQFF
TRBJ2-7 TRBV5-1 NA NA TGCGCCAGCAGCTTGGTAGGGGGGGCCTACGAGCAGTACTTC CASSLVGGAYEQYF
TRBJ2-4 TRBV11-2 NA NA TGTGCCAGCAGCCCCGCCGGAGGCATTCAGTACTTC CASSPAGGIQYF
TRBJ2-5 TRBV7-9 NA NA TGTGCCAGCAGCTTATCCGGCAGCGGGCCTAGAGAGACCCAGTACTTC CASSLSGSGPRETQYF
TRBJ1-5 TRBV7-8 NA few TGTGCCAGCAGCTTAAGTGGGGGCAGCAATCAGCCCCAGCATTTT CASSLSGGSNQPQHF
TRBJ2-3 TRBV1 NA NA TGCACCAGCAGCCAACCCGGGAGGCCCAGGACAGATACGCAGTATTTT CTSSQPGRPRTDTQYF
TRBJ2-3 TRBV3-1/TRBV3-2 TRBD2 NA TGTGCCAGCAGCCAAGAGGTGAGGAGCGGGGCCACAGATACGCAGTATTTT CASSQEVRSGATDTQYF
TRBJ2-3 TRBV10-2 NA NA TGCGCCAGCAGTGAAAGGGACTTGAGAGCAGATACGCAGTATTTT CASSERDLRADTQYF
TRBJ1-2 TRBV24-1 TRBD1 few TGTGCCACCAGTGACCCGGGAATGGGACAGGGAAACTTCTATGGCTACACCTTC CATSDPGMGQGNFYGYTF
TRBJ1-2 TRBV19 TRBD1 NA TGTGCCAGTAGTATAGGGACAGGGGGCAGCTATGGCTACACCTTC CASSIGTGGSYGYTF
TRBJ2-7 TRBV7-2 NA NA TGTGCCAGCAGCTTAGCGTATGCCGGGAGCTCCTACGAGCAGTACTTC CASSLAYAGSSYEQYF
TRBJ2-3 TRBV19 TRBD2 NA TGTGCCAGTAGATCGACTAGCGGGGCCACAGATACGCAGTATTTT CASRSTSGATDTQYF